This TCR beta chain was captured in a study of T cells in localized non-small cell lung cancer. Study findings and constraints: Uninvolved adjacent lung, not tumor, had the highest T cell clonality. Longer overall survival was seen with higher T cell density measured in blood. Paired adjacent lung recovered a median roughly 60 of the top 100 tumor clones.

A remark on this clone: Its antigen is still unknown.

Profiling relied on immunoSEQ multiplex PCR, and the TCRdb table lists in-frame clones only, not all of them. The repertoire holds 40,000 to 55,000 clones, with around 81% as singletons. The CDR3 spans 14 residues. Germline V CDR1 and CDR2: MNHEY, SVGAGI. V dropped 4 bases and J dropped 6; count of bases not matched to a gene: 5. This clonotype was obtained from a man aged 40 to 70 with stage III lung adenocarcinoma. The chain couples TRBV6-5 to TRBJ1-5; 8 bases line up with TRBD1. Source: peripheral blood mononuclear cells, taken before any cancer treatment. As DNA, the CDR3 is TGTGCCAGCAGTTCCGCAGGGGGCTTTCAGCCCCAGCATTTT. This codes for CASSSAGGFQPQHF.